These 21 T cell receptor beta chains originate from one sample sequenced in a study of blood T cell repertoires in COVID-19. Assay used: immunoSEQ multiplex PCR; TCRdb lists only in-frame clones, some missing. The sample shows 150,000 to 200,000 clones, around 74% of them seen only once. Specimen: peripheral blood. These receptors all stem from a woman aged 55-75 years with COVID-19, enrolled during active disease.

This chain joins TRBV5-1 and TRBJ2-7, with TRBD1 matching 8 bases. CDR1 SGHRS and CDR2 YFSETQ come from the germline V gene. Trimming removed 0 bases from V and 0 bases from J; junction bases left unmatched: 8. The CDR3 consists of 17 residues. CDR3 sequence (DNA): TGCGCCAGCAGCTTGGCCTCGGGACAGGTCAGCTCCTACGAGCAGTACTTC. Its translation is CASSLASGQVSSYEQYF. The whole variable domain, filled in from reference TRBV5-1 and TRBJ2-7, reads KAGVTQTPRYLIKTRGQQVTLSCSPISGHRSVSWYQQTPGQGLQFLFEYFSETQRNKGNFPGRFSGRQFSNSRSEMNVSTLELGDSALYLCASSLASGQVSSYEQYFGPGTRLTVT.

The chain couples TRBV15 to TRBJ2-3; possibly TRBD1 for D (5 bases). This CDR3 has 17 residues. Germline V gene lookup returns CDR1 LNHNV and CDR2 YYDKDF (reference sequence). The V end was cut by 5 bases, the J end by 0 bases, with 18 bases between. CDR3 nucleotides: TGTGCCACCAGCCAGCCTGGGGCACCCCTTAGCACAGATACGCAGTATTTT. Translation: CATSQPGAPLSTDTQYF.

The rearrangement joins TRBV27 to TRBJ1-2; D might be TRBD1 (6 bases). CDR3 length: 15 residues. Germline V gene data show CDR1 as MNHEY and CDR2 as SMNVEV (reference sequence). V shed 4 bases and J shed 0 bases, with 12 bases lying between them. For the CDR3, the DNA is TGTGCCAGCAGTTCCACAGGGCAAGCTAACTATGGCTACACCTTC. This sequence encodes CASSSTGQANYGYTF.

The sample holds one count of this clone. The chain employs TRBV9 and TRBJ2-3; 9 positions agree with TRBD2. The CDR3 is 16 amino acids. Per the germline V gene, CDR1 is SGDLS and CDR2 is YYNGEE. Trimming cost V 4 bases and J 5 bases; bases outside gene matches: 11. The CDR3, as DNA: TGTGCCAGCAGCACCCGGGGTAGCGGGGGTCTAGATACGCAGTATTTT. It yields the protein CASSTRGSGGLDTQYF.

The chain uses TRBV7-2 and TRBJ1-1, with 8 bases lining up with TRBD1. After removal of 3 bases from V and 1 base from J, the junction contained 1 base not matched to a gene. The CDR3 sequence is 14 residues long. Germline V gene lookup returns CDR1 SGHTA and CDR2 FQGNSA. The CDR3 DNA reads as TGTGCCAGCAGCTTTGGGACAGGGAACACTGAAGCTTTCTTT. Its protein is CASSFGTGNTEAFF.

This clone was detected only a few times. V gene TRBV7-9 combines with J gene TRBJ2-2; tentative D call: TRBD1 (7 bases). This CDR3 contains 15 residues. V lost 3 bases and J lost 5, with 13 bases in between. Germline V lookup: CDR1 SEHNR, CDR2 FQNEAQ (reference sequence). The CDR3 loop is CASSLNRGGTGELFF. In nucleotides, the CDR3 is TGTGCCAGCAGCTTGAACAGGGGAGGAACCGGGGAGCTGTTTTTT.

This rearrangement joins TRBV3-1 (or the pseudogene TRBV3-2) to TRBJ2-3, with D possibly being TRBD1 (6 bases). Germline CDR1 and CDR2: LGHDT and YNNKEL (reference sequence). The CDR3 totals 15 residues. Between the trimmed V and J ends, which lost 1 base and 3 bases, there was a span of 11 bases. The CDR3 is CASSQGGHQTDTQYF. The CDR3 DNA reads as TGTGCCAGCAGCCAAGGGGGACACCAAACAGATACGCAGTATTTT.

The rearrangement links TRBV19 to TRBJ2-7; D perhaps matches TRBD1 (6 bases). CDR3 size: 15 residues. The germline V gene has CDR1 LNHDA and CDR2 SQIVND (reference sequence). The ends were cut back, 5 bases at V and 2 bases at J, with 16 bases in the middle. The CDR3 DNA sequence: TGTGCCAGTAGTCCTTTCCCGACAGGAACCTACGAGCAGTACTTC. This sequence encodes CASSPFPTGTYEQYF.

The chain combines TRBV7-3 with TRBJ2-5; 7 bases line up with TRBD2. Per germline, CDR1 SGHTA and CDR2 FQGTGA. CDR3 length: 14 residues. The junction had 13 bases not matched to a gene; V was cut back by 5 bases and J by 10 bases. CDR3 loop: CASSPTAGVGDQYF. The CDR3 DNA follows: TGTGCCAGCAGCCCCACCGCGGGGGTCGGAGACCAGTACTTC.

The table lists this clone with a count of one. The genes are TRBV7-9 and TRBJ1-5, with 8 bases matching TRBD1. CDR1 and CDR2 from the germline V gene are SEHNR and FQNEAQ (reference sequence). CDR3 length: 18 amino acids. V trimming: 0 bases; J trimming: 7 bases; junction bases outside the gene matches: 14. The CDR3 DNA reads TGTGCCAGCAGCTTAGCCTTCCTTACAGGGGGTCATGAGCAGCCCCAGCATTTT. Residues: CASSLAFLTGGHEQPQHF.

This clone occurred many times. The CDR3 loop reads CASSFRAGGGTGTGELFF. In DNA form, the CDR3 reads TGTGCCAGCAGTTTCAGAGCGGGAGGGGGAACGGGGACCGGGGAGCTGTTTTTT. The rearrangement joins TRBV6-2 or TRBV6-3 to TRBJ2-2; 10 nucleotides align to TRBD2. The CDR3 runs to 18 residues. Germline CDR1 is MNHEY and CDR2 is SVGEGT. Germline trimming cut 4 bases from V and 5 bases from J; bases unmatched to any gene: 13.

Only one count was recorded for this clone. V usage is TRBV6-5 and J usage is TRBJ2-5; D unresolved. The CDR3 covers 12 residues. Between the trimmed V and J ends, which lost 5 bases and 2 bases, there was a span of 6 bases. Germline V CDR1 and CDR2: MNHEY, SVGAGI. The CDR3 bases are TGTGCCAGCAGTACATTTCAAGAGACCCAGTACTTC. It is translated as CASSTFQETQYF.

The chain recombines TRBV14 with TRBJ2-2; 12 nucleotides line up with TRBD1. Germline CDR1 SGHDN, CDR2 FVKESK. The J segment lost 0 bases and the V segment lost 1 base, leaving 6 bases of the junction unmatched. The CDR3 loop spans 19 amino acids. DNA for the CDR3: TGTGCCAGCAGCCAAGGAGGGACAGGGGGCCTCTCGAACACCGGGGAGCTGTTTTTT. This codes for CASSQGGTGGLSNTGELFF.

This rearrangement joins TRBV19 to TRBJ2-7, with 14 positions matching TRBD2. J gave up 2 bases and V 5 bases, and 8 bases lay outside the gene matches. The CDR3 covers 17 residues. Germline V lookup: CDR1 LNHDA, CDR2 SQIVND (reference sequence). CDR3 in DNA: TGTGCCAGTAGTCGGACTAGCGGGAGGAACCCTACCTACGAGCAGTACTTC. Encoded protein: CASSRTSGRNPTYEQYF.

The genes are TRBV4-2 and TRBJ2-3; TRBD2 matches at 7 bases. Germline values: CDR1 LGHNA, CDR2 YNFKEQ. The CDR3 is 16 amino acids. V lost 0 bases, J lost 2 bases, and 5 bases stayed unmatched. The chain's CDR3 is CASSQEGRGYTDTQYF. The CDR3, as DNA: TGTGCCAGCAGCCAAGAGGGGCGGGGGTACACAGATACGCAGTATTTT.

This CDR3 is CATRSGSSPSNSPLHF. The CDR3 bases are TGTGCCACCAGATCCGGGTCATCCCCCTCCAATTCACCCCTCCACTTT. The V and J genes are TRBV15 and TRBJ1-6, with D unclear. Germline CDR1 and CDR2: LNHNV and YYDKDF (reference sequence). Trimming removed 6 bases at V and 7 bases at J, with 19 bases between. The CDR3 consists of 16 residues. Full variable domain (rest looked up from reference TRBV15 and TRBJ1-6): DAMVIQNPRYQVTQFGKPVTLSCSQTLNHNVMYWYQQKSSQAPKLLFHYYDKDFNNEADTPDNFQSRRPNTSFCFLDIRSPGLGDTAMYLCATRSGSSPSNSPLHFGNGTRLTVT.

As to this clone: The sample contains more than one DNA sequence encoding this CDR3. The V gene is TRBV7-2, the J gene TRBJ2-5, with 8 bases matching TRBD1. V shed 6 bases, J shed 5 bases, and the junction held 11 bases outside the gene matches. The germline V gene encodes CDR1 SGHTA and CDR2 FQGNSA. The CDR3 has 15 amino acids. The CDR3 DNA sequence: TGTGCCAGCAGTCCTGACAGGGGACGCCAGGAGACCCAGTACTTC. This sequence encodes CASSPDRGRQETQYF.

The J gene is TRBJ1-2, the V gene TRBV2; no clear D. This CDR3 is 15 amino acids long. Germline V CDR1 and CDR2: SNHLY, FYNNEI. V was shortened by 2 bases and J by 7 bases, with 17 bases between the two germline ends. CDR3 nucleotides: TGTGCCAGCAGTGAAAATGGGGTCACCGGGATTGGCTACACCTTC. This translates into CASSENGVTGIGYTF.

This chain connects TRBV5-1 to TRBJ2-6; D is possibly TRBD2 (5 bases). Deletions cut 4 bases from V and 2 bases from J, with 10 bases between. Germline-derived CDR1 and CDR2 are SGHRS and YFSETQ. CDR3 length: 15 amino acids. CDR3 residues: CASSPSGTGANVLTF. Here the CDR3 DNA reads TGCGCCAGCAGCCCGTCGGGGACTGGGGCCAACGTCCTGACTTTC.

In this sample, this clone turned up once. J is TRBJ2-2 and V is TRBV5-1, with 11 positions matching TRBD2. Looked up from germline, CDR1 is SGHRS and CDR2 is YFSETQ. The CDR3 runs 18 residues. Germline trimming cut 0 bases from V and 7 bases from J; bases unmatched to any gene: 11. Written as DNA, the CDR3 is TGCGCCAGCAGCTTGGCCGGGCTAGCGGGAGGTTTCGGCGGGGAGCTGTTTTTT. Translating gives CASSLAGLAGGFGGELFF.

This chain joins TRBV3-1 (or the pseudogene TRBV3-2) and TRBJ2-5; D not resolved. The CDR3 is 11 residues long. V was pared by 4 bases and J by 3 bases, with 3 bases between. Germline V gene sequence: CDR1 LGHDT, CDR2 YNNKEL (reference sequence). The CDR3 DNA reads TGTGCCAGCAGCCTTAAAGAGACCCAGTACTTC. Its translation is CASSLKETQYF.